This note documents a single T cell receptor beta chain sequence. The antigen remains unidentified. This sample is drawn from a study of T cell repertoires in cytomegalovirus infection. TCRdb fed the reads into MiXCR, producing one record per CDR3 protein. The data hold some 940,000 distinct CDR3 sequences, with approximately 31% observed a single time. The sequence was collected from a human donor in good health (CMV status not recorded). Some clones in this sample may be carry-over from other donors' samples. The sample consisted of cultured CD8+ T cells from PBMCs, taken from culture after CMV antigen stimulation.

In DNA form, the CDR3 reads TGTGCCATCAGTGATACAGGGGGCTCCGGTCATGTAAACTATGGCTACACCTTC. Its protein is CAISDTGGSGHVNYGYTF. The V call is TRBV10-3, the J call TRBJ1-2, with 9 bases identical to TRBD1. Germline V gene lookup returns CDR1 ENHRY and CDR2 SYGVKD. The CDR3 sequence is 18 residues long. Trimming took 3 bases from V and 2 from J; bases not matched to a gene: 13.